This TCR beta chain was recorded in a study of blood T cell repertoires in COVID-19. Study at large: Specimens from acute and convalescent COVID-19 originated in the United States, Italy and Spain. T cells, B-cell-depleted T cells, or PBMCs provided the cDNA or gDNA that served as material.

Original processing methods: Reference gene primer amplification gave nucleated cell count estimates. Here immunoSEQ multiplex PCR was the method, and the copy in TCRdb shows in-frame clones only, minus some. The V and J calls and clone size are taken from that table; D and trimming were inferred from the DNA. The profile covers hundreds of thousands of clones, with around 90% appearing a single time and about 2.9% taken by the ten largest. V was trimmed by 2 bases and J by 7 bases, leaving 10 bases between them. This CDR3 comprises 13 residues. Germline CDR1 is SGHRS and CDR2 is YFSETQ. This rearrangement joins TRBV5-1 to TRBJ1-3, with a possible D match to TRBD1 (5 bases). The receptor comes from a human donor in a cohort sampled during active COVID-19. The sequenced material came from peripheral blood. The CDR3 here is CASSLNGGNTIYF. The CDR3 coding sequence is TGCGCCAGCAGCTTAAACGGGGGGAACACCATATATTTT. Filled out from reference TRBV5-1 and TRBJ1-3, the complete variable domain reads KAGVTQTPRYLIKTRGQQVTLSCSPISGHRSVSWYQQTPGQGLQFLFEYFSETQRNKGNFPGRFSGRQFSNSRSEMNVSTLELGDSALYLCASSLNGGNTIYFGEGSWLTVV.